This TCR beta chain stems from a study of cytomegalovirus exposure and HLA in healthy donors (TCRdb year 2017). General notes on the study: An earlier analysis of approximately 590 of the donors reported about 250 Gb of sequence data and around 120 million unique TCR beta sequences from about 179 million T cells. An early release covering approximately 600 HLA-typed donors comprised about 290 gigabases of sequencing data and 85 million to 100 million unique TCR sequences. Among the roughly 370 genotyped donors, about 83% belonged to the genetic ancestry cluster associated with self-reported Caucasian donors. The study aimed to test whether signatures of past pathogen exposure could be identified by cataloging public T cell receptors. Using immunosequencing, the study profiled T cell repertoires from 500 to 800 subjects and related those repertoires to cytomegalovirus serostatus. A separate validation cohort of roughly 120 different subjects was used in addition to the approximately 700-subject first cohort. High-throughput TCR immunosequencing, statistical association of individual TCRs with disease status, and machine learning were combined to predict cytomegalovirus infection status. A later analysis re-examined previously published TCR beta repertoires from several hundred donors and added high-resolution HLA genotyping to investigate patterns of TCR occurrence. Rather than using new phenotypic data, the later analysis identified candidate immune exposures from TCR beta sequences and from how often those sequences occurred across donors. To decide whether each TCR beta V gene segment behaved as functional or pseudogenic, an earlier analysis of some 570 of the donors relied on high-throughput TCR beta sequencing. Donor age, sex, ethnicity and CMV serostatus were compiled together with the repertoire data. In a later genetic analysis, genome-wide SNP genotypes for about 55% of the roughly 700 donors were used, and that subset was treated as a discovery cohort. Every discovery cohort repertoire had been produced on one sequencing platform. Both class I and class II loci were covered by HLA typing, at four-digit resolution. Typing coverage differed by locus: A, B, C, DRB1 and DQB1 were typed in about 620-640 donors, DQA1 in about 510, DPA1 in over 600, and DPB1 in 472. A handful of DR-DQ haplotypes were handled as single units for association and clustering because linkage in the cohort was strong. On average, roughly 240,000 unique TCR beta nucleotide sequences were sequenced per donor among 398 genotyped donors of the cohort, with approximately 18% of those sequences being non-productive. Study-level results and caveats: A later analysis associated roughly 17,000 TCR beta sequences with specific HLA alleles at a false discovery rate of 0.05. In an earlier analysis of approximately 600 of the donors, most TCR beta V segments were observed in productive rearrangements about 87% or about 30% of the time, broadly matching IMGT annotations. In a later analysis, the rate of TCR association differed among HLA loci, with DRB1 alleles having the most associated TCRs and HLA-C alleles having the fewest. A later analysis found that most CMV-associated TCR beta chains appeared HLA-restricted, with HLA associations seemingly driven largely by CMV exposure. A later analysis found that HLA-associated TCR beta chains were more clonally expanded and had lower generation probabilities than equally common non-associated chains. Cytomegalovirus status was reported to be diagnosed by the classifier with high specificity and sensitivity in both the original and validation cohorts. Around 16 rarely observed V segments, including chromosome 9 orphons, were excluded from the earlier analysis of a few hundred of the donors because counts were too low. Because HLA typing was unavailable for some donors at each locus, only the typed subset was used in association tests. Correlated functional status among segregating V segments might reflect linkage disequilibrium, but an unknown experimental factor could not be ruled out. A few of the identified cytomegalovirus-associated TCR beta chains were confirmed in vitro to be specific for cytomegalovirus antigens. In a later genetic analysis, a missense DCLRE1C variant was associated with V-gene and J-gene trimming of TCR beta chains, and the association was replicated in an independent cohort. This cohort had only TCR beta chains sequenced, and the lack of alpha or paired-chain data limited which features could be detected. The presence/absence analyses assumed that sequencing depth was roughly uniform across donors, and that assumption may not be true. Compared with the 666-donor mean, donors in an Asian-associated ancestry cluster had fewer N-insertions in productive TCRs, according to a later genetic analysis. According to the authors, the approach could potentially be generalized to other disease states and immunological phenotypes. A further reported finding was that TCR beta sequences accurately predicted the HLA-A and HLA-B alleles for most subjects in the first cohort. Immune exposure information for the cohort was limited to CMV serostatus. Some IMGT-functional V segments, including TRBV6-2 and TRBV6-3, could not be distinguished by the 87-base-pair reads and were therefore excluded. A cluster of highly shared sequence variants was judged likely to represent a technical artifact of the sequencing pipeline. Strong co-occurrence of HLA alleles, especially DR and DQ, made assigning TCR associations to individual alleles difficult. Most TCR sequences were observed very rarely across donors, whereas some public TCRs were present in many individuals. According to a later analysis, parvovirus B19, influenza, CMV and Epstein-Barr virus appeared linked to several top co-occurrence clusters. The study listed over 150 TCR beta chains as associated with cytomegalovirus.

Library generation was performed with the immunoSEQ multiplex PCR assay. For the multiplex PCR, a mixture combining 60 forward primers for TCR Vbeta segments and 13 reverse primers for TCR Jbeta segments was used. A multiplex PCR assay on genomic DNA amplified the CDR3 region of rearranged TCR beta genes. The amplified TCR beta libraries were sequenced on the Illumina HiSeq System as 87-base-pair reads. Turning to the authors' computational methods: A later analysis counted tens of millions of unique TCR beta chains across the 650 to 800 repertoires, and roughly 11 million of these chains were shared by at least two donors. A nearest-neighbor algorithm error-corrected the raw reads and collapsed the reads into unique sequences, merging closely related sequences to remove PCR and sequencing errors. V, D and J gene segments were assigned by aligning CDR3 sequences to IMGT reference sequences. For a sequence to be retained, a match of at least six nucleotides to both a V gene segment and a J gene segment was required. Rearrangements were classified as productive when the CDR3 lacked stop codons and remained in frame with V and J, and all other rearrangements were classified as non-productive. Following IMGT convention, CDR3 was defined as the stretch from the second conserved V-encoded cysteine to the conserved J-encoded phenylalanine. The earlier analysis of more than 450 of the donors excluded sequences that lacked an unambiguous match to a single V gene segment. An earlier analysis of fewer than 650 of the donors classified V segments as functional when productive rearrangements were above 56.7% and as segregating when the standard deviation between donors was above 5%. A statistical classification framework was built to diagnose cytomegalovirus status from the catalog of TCR beta chain sequences. A later analysis assigned V and J genes by comparing TCR nucleotide sequences with IMGT/GENE-DB human TR gene sequences. The TCRdist pipeline was used in a later analysis to assign CDR3 sequences and most-parsimonious VDJ recombination scenarios. A later analysis defined each TCR beta chain by its CDR3 amino acid sequence plus V-gene family, and excluded reads lacking a unique V-gene family. A later analysis removed 500 to 600 highly shared, low-generation-probability nucleotide sequences to deal with suspected cross-contamination and a sequencing artifact. For each public chain, a later analysis derived a clonal expansion index from normalized ranks of inferred template counts within each repertoire. A later analysis computed generation probabilities with a VDJ recombination model fitted to out-of-frame rearrangements, and checked the results against IGoR. A later analysis scored TCR-TCR, TCR-HLA and TCR-CMV co-occurrence with hypergeometric tests, applying a repertoire-size bias correction to TCR pairs. In a later analysis, false discovery rates were estimated by permuting HLA or CMV assignments 20 times. In a later analysis, co-occurring TCRs were grouped using DBSCAN, and TCRdist sequence similarity was added for clustering within HLA-allele-positive subsets. Repertoires with fewer than 30,000 or more than 120,000 public chains were left out of co-occurrence clustering, as were a few repertoires with anomalous nucleotide sharing. The clones in this table, taken by TCRdb from immuneACCESS, are in-frame only. Not every clone is retained; where verified, under half of the shortfall comes from an unresolved V gene, and the cause of the rest is unknown. That table supplies the V and J calls and clone size; D and trimming were determined from the DNA. The sample table contains about 130,000 clones; only one count was recorded for approximately 80% of them. The ten largest clones represent approximately 3% of the sample.

The cohort comprised some 730 healthy bone marrow donors. All cohort members were sampled while nominally healthy, although unrecorded immune exposures were likely present. The donor tested CMV seropositive and was one of the 289 seropositive cohort members. Each donor provided a peripheral blood sample, and peripheral blood mononuclear cells were used for TCR beta sequencing. Genomic DNA was extracted from the blood cell samples with the Qiagen DNeasy Blood Extraction Kit. Concerning this clone: Its antigen specificity is not known. Nothing much larger sits one base from this clone, and base qualities are not available.

V trim: 4 bases; J trim: 4 bases; unmatched bases: 7. From cysteine to phenylalanine, the CDR3 is 15 amino acids long. Only CDR3 DNA remains: 45 bases, in frame from the first base. CDR1 and CDR2 are read off the germline V gene as SGHNT and YENEEA. The chain is made from TRBV11-3 and TRBJ1-2, with 9 junctional bases fitting TRBD1. The receptor was isolated from a woman aged 18-29 years in good health and CMV-seropositive. The sample consisted of PBMCs. The nucleotide sequence is TGTGCCAGCAGCTCCACAGGGGGCAAGGGCTATGGCTACACCTTC. Its product reads: CASSSTGGKGYGYTF.